The text below deals with one T cell receptor (beta chain). Stated time point: cycle 4 day 1 (C4D1), after 5 to 7 weeks of nivolumab. All patients relapsed after autologous stem cell transplantation, and brentuximab vedotin exposure varied. TCRdb's table, derived via immunoSEQ multiplex PCR, lists solely in-frame clones and lacks some. Of 50,000 or so clones listed, 86% were seen once; the top ten hold approximately 6.9%. The CDR3 length is 13 residues. CDR1 MNHEY and CDR2 SMNVEV come from the germline V gene (reference sequence). Trimming pared 3 bases from V and 7 bases from J, leaving 9 bases between. This entry belongs to a study of PD-1 blockade in classical Hodgkin lymphoma.

This sequence was found in a human donor with classical Hodgkin lymphoma. The material sequenced was peripheral blood mononuclear cells (PBMCs), taken before the fourth cycle of nivolumab. V gene TRBV27 combines with J gene TRBJ1-4; weak D call: TRBD1 (6 bases). CDR3 sequence: CASSFRTAEKLFF. The CDR3 DNA reads TGTGCCAGCAGTTTCAGGACAGCTGAAAAACTGTTTTTT.